This T cell receptor (beta chain) stems from a study of T cell responses to AZD1222 COVID-19 vaccine. Study observations and caveats: The donors showed a predominance of white British ancestry and of females, with possible underestimation of clonal diversity. Elevations in Spike-specific TCR breadth and depth followed administration of two AZD1222 doses. Without day 14 samples, only post-peak T cell repertoires were studied.

Both about-4-week and about-12-week second-dose recipients were combined. Assay: immunoSEQ multiplex PCR; the TCRdb copy retains only in-frame clones and omits some. The sample holds about 140,000 clones; about 92% are singletons and the top ten take about 1.8%. Remarks on this clone: Its antigen is not known.

CDR1 and CDR2 (germline): GTSNPN, SVGIG (reference sequence). The CDR3 consists of 14 residues. Between the trimmed V and J ends, which lost 2 bases and 7 bases, there was a span of 14 bases. The chain carries TRBV30 and TRBJ1-4; D not certain. The source is an adult who received the AZD1222 COVID-19 vaccine. The specimen was peripheral blood, collected 28 days after the second AZD1222 dose. DNA of the CDR3: TGTGCCTGGAGTCCCCTCGTCCCCGGTGAAAAACTGTTTTTT. Translation gives CAWSPLVPGEKLFF.